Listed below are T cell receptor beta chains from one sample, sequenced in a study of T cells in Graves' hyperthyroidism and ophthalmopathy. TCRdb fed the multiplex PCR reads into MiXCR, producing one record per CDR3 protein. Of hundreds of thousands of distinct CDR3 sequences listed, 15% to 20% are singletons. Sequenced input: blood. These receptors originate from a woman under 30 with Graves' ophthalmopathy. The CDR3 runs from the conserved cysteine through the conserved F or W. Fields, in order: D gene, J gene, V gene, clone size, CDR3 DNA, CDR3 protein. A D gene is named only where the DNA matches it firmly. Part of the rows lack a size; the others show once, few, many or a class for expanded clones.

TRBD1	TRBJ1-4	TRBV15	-	TGTGCCACCAGCAGAGATCGGGGACAGGGAGAAGAAAAACTGTTTTTT	CATSRDRGQGEEKLFF
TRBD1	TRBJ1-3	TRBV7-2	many	TGTGCCAGCAGCTATGACAGGGTATCGGGAAACACCATATATTTT	CASSYDRVSGNTIYF
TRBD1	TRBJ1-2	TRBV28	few	TGTGCCAGCAGTTTGACCCCCGGGACAGGGGATGGGATTTCTAACTATGGCTACACCTTC	CASSLTPGTGDGISNYGYTF
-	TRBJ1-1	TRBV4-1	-	TGCGCCAGCAGCCTAAAAGCGGTCATGAACACTGAAGCTTTCTTT	CASSLKAVMNTEAFF
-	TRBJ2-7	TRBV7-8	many	TGTGCCAGCAGCTCACTCGAGGACTACGAGCAGTACTTC	CASSSLEDYEQYF
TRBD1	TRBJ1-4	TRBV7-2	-	TGTGCCAGCAGCTTAGACAGACAGGGGTCTAATGAAAAACTGTTTTTT	CASSLDRQGSNEKLFF
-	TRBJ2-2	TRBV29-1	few	TGCAGCGTCGATGTAGGGCGGGGAATAACCGGGGAGCTGTTTTTT	CSVDVGRGITGELFF
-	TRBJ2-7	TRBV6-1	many	TGTGCCAGCAGTAAACTGGACATCTACGAGCAGTACTTC	CASSKLDIYEQYF
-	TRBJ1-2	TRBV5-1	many	TGCGCCAGCGTCAACTATGGCTACACCTTC	CASVNYGYTF
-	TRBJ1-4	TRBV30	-	TGTGCCTGGAGTGGAGTGGATGAAAAACTGTTTTTT	CAWSGVDEKLFF
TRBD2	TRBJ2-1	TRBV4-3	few	TGCGCCAGCAGCCAACAGCGGGAGCTCTACAATGAGCAGTTCTTC	CASSQQRELYNEQFF
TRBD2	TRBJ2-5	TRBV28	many	TGTGCCAGCAGTTTGGGTAGCGGGAGGAACCAAGAGACCCAGTACTTC	CASSLGSGRNQETQYF
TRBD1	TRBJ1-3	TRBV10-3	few	TGTGCCATCAGACGACAGGGGCGAAACTTCTCTGGAAACACCATATATTTT	CAIRRQGRNFSGNTIYF
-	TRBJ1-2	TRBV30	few	TGTGCCTGGAGTGTAGGGGACGGGGGGGGCTACACCTTC	CAWSVGDGGGYTF
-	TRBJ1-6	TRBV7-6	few	TGTGCCAGCAGCTTATACAAGGGGGGCGATTCACCCCTCCACTTT	CASSLYKGGDSPLHF
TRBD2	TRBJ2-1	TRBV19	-	TGTGCCAGTAGTATAAGGGTAGCGGGGGGGGGGGCCAATGAGCAGTTCTTC	CASSIRVAGGGANEQFF
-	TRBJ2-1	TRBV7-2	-	TGTGCCAGCAGCTTAAGGACAGCCTACAATGAGCAGTTCTTC	CASSLRTAYNEQFF
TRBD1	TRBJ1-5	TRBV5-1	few	TGCGCCAGCAGCTATGGACAGGGGGCAGGGCAGCCCCAGCATTTT	CASSYGQGAGQPQHF
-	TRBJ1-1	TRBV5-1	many	TGCGCCAGCAGCTACTCTGGGGGTATGAACACTGAAGCTTTCTTT	CASSYSGGMNTEAFF
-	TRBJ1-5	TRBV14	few	TGTGCCAGCAGCCAATCAGGGGCGGATCAGCCCCAGCATTTT	CASSQSGADQPQHF
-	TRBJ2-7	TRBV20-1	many	TGCAGTGCCAGTCTTCTGCAGTCCTACGAGCAGTACTTC	CSASLLQSYEQYF
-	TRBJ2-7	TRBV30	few	TGTGCCGCGGACGCTCGTACCGCCCTTGGAGAGCAGTACTTC	CAADARTALGEQYF
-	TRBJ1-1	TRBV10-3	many	TGTGCCATCAGTGAGCGGTTAAACACTGAAGCTTTCTTT	CAISERLNTEAFF
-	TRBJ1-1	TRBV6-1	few	TGTGCCAGCAGGTCATCGGGACAAGCTTTCTTT	CASRSSGQAFF
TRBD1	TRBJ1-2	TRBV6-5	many	TGTGCCAGCAGTTACGGGACAGGGATAGGCTACACCTTC	CASSYGTGIGYTF
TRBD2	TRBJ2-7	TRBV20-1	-	TGCAGTGCTAGAGATAGCGGGGGGGCCTCCTACGAGCAGTACTTC	CSARDSGGASYEQYF
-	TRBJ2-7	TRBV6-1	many	TGTGCCAGCAGTGAGACCTACTCCTACGAGCAGTACTTC	CASSETYSYEQYF
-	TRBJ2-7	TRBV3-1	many	TGTGCCAGCAGCCAAGGTCCACGGGGGATATACGAGCAGTACTTC	CASSQGPRGIYEQYF
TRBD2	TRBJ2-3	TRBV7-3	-	TGTGCCAGCAGCCCCCTCGGGGGTGGACTAGCGGGAGGGAGTCTAACAGATACGCAGTATTTT	CASSPLGGGLAGGSLTDTQYF
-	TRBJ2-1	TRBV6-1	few	TGTGCCAGCCCCGCCGGGTCCGGGCGGTTCTTC	CASPAGSGRFF
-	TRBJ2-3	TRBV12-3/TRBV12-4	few	TGTGCCAGCAGTTCAGCCGTCGGGGGAGACACAGATACGCAGTATTTT	CASSSAVGGDTDTQYF
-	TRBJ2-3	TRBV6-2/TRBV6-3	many	TGTGCCAGCAACTGGGGGGCCGAGGGAGATACGCAGTATTTT	CASNWGAEGDTQYF
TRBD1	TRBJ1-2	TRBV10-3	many	TGTGCCATCAGCGAGACAGGGTCTGGCTACACCTTC	CAISETGSGYTF
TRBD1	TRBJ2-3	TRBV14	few	TGTGCCAGCAGCCAAGATATCAGGGGGTTAAGCACAGATACGCAGTATTTT	CASSQDIRGLSTDTQYF
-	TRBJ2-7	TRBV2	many	TGTGCCAGCAGTGAAGCGCAGCGGGGACAGAACGAGCAGTACTTC	CASSEAQRGQNEQYF
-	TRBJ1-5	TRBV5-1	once	TGCGCCAGCAGCTCGGGACCGGCCGATCAGCCCCAGCATTTT	CASSSGPADQPQHF
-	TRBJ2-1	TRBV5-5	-	TGTGCCAGCAGCTCCTGGGGGGCGAGGGTTGAGCAGTTCTTC	CASSSWGARVEQFF
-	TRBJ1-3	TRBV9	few	TGTGCCAGCAGCGCCCAGGTTAGCTCTGGAAACACCATATATTTT	CASSAQVSSGNTIYF
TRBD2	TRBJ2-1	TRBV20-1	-	TGCAGTGCTAGACCCGGGACTAGCGGGGGGCACAATGAGCAGTTCTTC	CSARPGTSGGHNEQFF
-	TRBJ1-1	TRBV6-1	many	TGTGCCAGCAGTCCCCCCAGGGCTTCTTTCACTGAAGCTTTCTTT	CASSPPRASFTEAFF
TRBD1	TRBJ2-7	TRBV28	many	TGTGCTAGCAGCTTAGAACAGGGGGCTGGTGAGCAGTACTTC	CASSLEQGAGEQYF
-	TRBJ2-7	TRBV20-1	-	TGCAGTGCCGCCGACCCAAAAGAACGAGGGTACGAGCAGTACTTC	CSAADPKERGYEQYF
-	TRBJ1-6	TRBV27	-	TGTGCCAGCGCAACCGGTGCCAGGGGCTATAATTCACCCCTCCACTTT	CASATGARGYNSPLHF
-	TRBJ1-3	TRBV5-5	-	TGTGCCAGCAGCCGGTGGGAGACGGATCTCCTATATTTT	CASSRWETDLLYF
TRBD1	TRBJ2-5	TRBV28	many	TGTGCCAGCAGTTACCCTTTAGGGACAGGGAATGTGGAGACCCAGTACTTC	CASSYPLGTGNVETQYF
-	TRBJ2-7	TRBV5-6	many	TGTGCCAGCAGCTTTCCGGGCAGGGCGATATACTACGAGCAGTACTTC	CASSFPGRAIYYEQYF
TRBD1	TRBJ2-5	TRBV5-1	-	TGCGCCAGCAGCCACCCGGGGACAGGCCAAGAGACCCAGTACTTC	CASSHPGTGQETQYF
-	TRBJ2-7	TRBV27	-	TGTGCCAGCAGTTTAATGAGCGGACCCGCGCAGCAGTACTTC	CASSLMSGPAQQYF
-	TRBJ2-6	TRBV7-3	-	TGTGCCAGCAGCTTAGATCCCCTCTTCGTCTCTGGGGCCAACGTCCTGACTTTC	CASSLDPLFVSGANVLTF
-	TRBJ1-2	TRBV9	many	TGTGCCAGCAGCGTAGGACTAAATTATGGCTACACCTTC	CASSVGLNYGYTF